This record concerns one T cell receptor (beta chain) sequence. No antigen is known for it. The data stem from a study of T cells in Graves' hyperthyroidism and ophthalmopathy. Broader study findings: Stable hyperthyroidism was separated from ophthalmopathy by a model based on 13 V-J features.

TCR beta CDR3 regions were amplified from RNA transcripts. In the first-round RT-PCR of the TCR CDR3, the HTBI primer set was used. Via MiXCR, TCRdb re-called the multiplex PCR reads, giving one row per CDR3 protein. The sample contains about 350,000 distinct CDR3 sequences, more than 11% of which appear only once. Sequencing was performed on blood. The source is a woman aged 25-40 years with Graves' hyperthyroidism.

The CDR3 region has the DNA TGTGCCAGCAGTTACTCAGGGATCCAACTGTTTTTT. Its protein is CASSYSGIQLFF. The chain uses TRBV6-6 and TRBJ1-4; no clear D gene. The V end lost 0 bases, the J end lost 12 bases, and 8 bases lay between the germline ends. The CDR3 runs 12 residues. Germline CDR1 and CDR2: MNHNY and SVGAGI (reference sequence).